These 21 T cell receptor beta chains were sequenced from one sample in a study of cytomegalovirus exposure and HLA in healthy donors (dated by TCRdb to about 2017). Preparation of the library involved the immunoSEQ multiplex PCR assay. The multiplex PCR relied on a mix of 60 forward primers for TCR Vbeta segments and 13 reverse primers for TCR Jbeta segments. Here the immuneACCESS table is served through TCRdb, limited to in-frame sequences with V and J called. Missing clones are a known gap in these copies; in checked studies unresolved V genes cover under half, and the rest lacks a known reason. Present in this sample are around 130,000 clones, about 85% of which were seen just once. The ten most abundant clones make up under 2% of the sample. The sample taken for sequencing was PBMCs. The source of these receptors is a boy between 10 and 17 years old in good health and CMV-seronegative.

The rearrangement links TRBV4-2 to TRBJ2-1; 11 bases are a match to TRBD2. The V gene's germline CDR1 is LGHNA and CDR2 YNFKEQ. Trimming cost V 4 bases and J 5 bases; bases outside gene matches: 7. The CDR3 runs to 16 residues. CDR3 protein: CASSRKGLADNNEQFF. The CDR3 coding sequence is TGTGCCAGCAGCCGGAAGGGACTAGCGGATAACAATGAGCAGTTCTTC.

J is TRBJ1-1 and V is TRBV7-6; tentative D call: TRBD1 (5 bases). Germline CDR1 reads SGHVS; CDR2 reads FNYEAQ. The CDR3 totals 15 residues. The V end was cut by 1 base, the J end by 1 base, with 10 bases between. CDR3 bases: TGTGCCAGCAGCTTAGTGGGGGGGGAGAACACTGAAGCTTTCTTT. This encodes CASSLVGGENTEAFF.

The rearrangement uses TRBV5-1 and TRBJ1-5; weak D call: TRBD1 (6 bases). This CDR3 has 15 amino acids. CDR1 is SGHRS and CDR2 is YFSETQ in the germline V gene. Between the trimmed V and J ends, which lost 4 bases and 0 bases, there was a span of 11 bases. The CDR3 bases are TGCGCCAGCAGCGCGACAGGTTATAGCAATCAGCCCCAGCATTTT. This translates into CASSATGYSNQPQHF. Supplemented by reference TRBV5-1 and TRBJ1-5, the full variable domain reads KAGVTQTPRYLIKTRGQQVTLSCSPISGHRSVSWYQQTPGQGLQFLFEYFSETQRNKGNFPGRFSGRQFSNSRSEMNVSTLELGDSALYLCASSATGYSNQPQHFGDGTRLSIL.

The gene calls are TRBV27 and TRBJ1-1, with TRBD1 identical over 8 bases. V shed 0 bases and J 3 bases; nucleotides not matched to a gene: 9. CDR3 length equals 17 residues. From germline, CDR1 is MNHEY and CDR2 SMNVEV (reference sequence). This CDR3 reads CASSLSIRDRRYTEAFF. Here the CDR3 DNA reads TGTGCCAGCAGTTTATCGATCAGGGACAGGAGATACACTGAAGCTTTCTTT.

This clone was observed a few times. The J gene is TRBJ1-1, the V gene TRBV7-2, with 7 bases lining up with TRBD1. The CDR3 spans 15 residues. Germline-derived CDR1 and CDR2 are SGHTA and FQGNSA. Trimming at V came to 2 bases and at J to 1 base, leaving 4 bases not matched to a gene. For the CDR3, the DNA is TGTGCCAGCAGCTTATCGACAGGGCCGAACACTGAAGCTTTCTTT. Protein sequence: CASSLSTGPNTEAFF.

This chain joins TRBV29-1 and TRBJ2-1; no firm D call. V was clipped by 2 bases and J by 2 bases, with 10 bases between them. Germline V gene sequence: CDR1 SQVTM, CDR2 ANQGSEA. This CDR3 has 14 residues. CDR3 nucleotide sequence: TGCAGCGTTGAAACACAGTCAACCTACAATGAGCAGTTCTTC. Protein sequence: CSVETQSTYNEQFF.

CDR3 protein: CASSPELSGAYNEQFF. CDR3 nucleotides: TGCGCCAGCAGCCCGGAACTAAGCGGGGCCTACAATGAGCAGTTCTTC. The V call is TRBV5-1, the J call TRBJ2-1; 7 bases match TRBD2. This CDR3 is built from 16 residues. The germline gives CDR1 SGHRS, CDR2 YFSETQ. V lost 4 bases and J lost 2; bases outside the gene matches: 9.

The chain joins TRBV9 to TRBJ1-2, with 8 bases fitting TRBD1. V dropped 0 bases and J dropped 7; count of bases not matched to a gene: 2. The CDR3 length is 13 residues. Germline V gene data show CDR1 as SGDLS and CDR2 as YYNGEE. CDR3 bases: TGTGCCAGCAGCGTAGTGGACAGGGCTGGCTACACCTTC. It specifies CASSVVDRAGYTF. Drawing the rest from reference TRBV9 and TRBJ1-2, the complete variable domain is DSGVTQTPKHLITATGQRVTLRCSPRSGDLSVYWYQQSLDQGLQFLIQYYNGEERAKGNILERFSAQQFPDLHSELNLSSLELGDSALYFCASSVVDRAGYTFGSGTRLTVV.

This clone was observed a few times. V gene TRBV6-1 combines with J gene TRBJ1-2; D is ambiguous. The V gene lost 6 bases and the J gene lost 8 bases, with 16 bases spanning the gap. The germline gives CDR1 MNHNS, CDR2 SASEGT. The CDR3 runs to 13 residues. The chain's CDR3 is CASRRPGEVGYTF. CDR3 nucleotide sequence: TGTGCCAGCAGGCGACCCGGGGAAGTCGGCTACACCTTC.

The chain joins TRBV15 to TRBJ2-1; D is ambiguous. Between the trimmed V and J ends, which lost 6 bases and 6 bases, there was a span of 12 bases. The CDR3 is made up of 13 amino acids. The germline V gene has CDR1 LNHNV and CDR2 YYDKDF (reference sequence). For the CDR3, the DNA is TGTGCCACCAGGACGTTATCGGGCAATGAGCAGTTCTTC. It encodes CATRTLSGNEQFF.

The V and J genes are TRBV9 and TRBJ2-5, with D tentatively TRBD1 (5 bases). CDR1 is SGDLS, CDR2 YYNGEE, per germline. V was shortened by 0 bases and J by 5 bases, with 14 bases between the two germline ends. This CDR3 comprises 15 residues. The CDR3 here is CASSVDPQGMETQYF. The CDR3 DNA reads TGTGCCAGCAGCGTAGACCCCCAGGGTATGGAGACCCAGTACTTC. The full variable domain, rest sourced from reference TRBV9 and TRBJ2-5, is DSGVTQTPKHLITATGQRVTLRCSPRSGDLSVYWYQQSLDQGLQFLIQYYNGEERAKGNILERFSAQQFPDLHSELNLSSLELGDSALYFCASSVDPQGMETQYFGPGTRLLVL.

V gene TRBV7-8 combines with J gene TRBJ1-3, with a possible D match to TRBD1 (6 bases). V lost 5 bases and J lost 4, with 12 bases in between. CDR3 length equals 14 residues. In germline, CDR1 is SGHVS, CDR2 FQNEAQ. CDR3 coding DNA: TGTGCCAGCAGCACGAGAGGGGGAGGAAACACCATATATTTT. It encodes CASSTRGGGNTIYF.

This chain joins TRBV5-1 and TRBJ2-7, with D uncertain. The CDR3 has 14 residues. Germline CDR1 SGHRS, CDR2 YFSETQ. The ends were cut back, 0 bases at V and 1 base at J, with 8 bases in the middle. CDR3 DNA: TGCGCCAGCAGCTTGGATTCGGTGTCCTACGAGCAGTACTTC. Translating it yields CASSLDSVSYEQYF.

The J gene is TRBJ1-6, the V gene TRBV19; 9 bases align to TRBD1. The CDR3 runs to 15 residues. Trimming cost V 5 bases and J 10 bases; bases outside gene matches: 9. Per the germline V gene, CDR1 is LNHDA and CDR2 is SQIVND (reference sequence). CDR3 loop: CASSSETGGGSPLHF. CDR3 coding DNA: TGTGCCAGTAGTTCGGAAACAGGGGGCGGATCACCCCTCCACTTT.

As for this clone: One end of the junction varies from germline; a read error may be responsible. The chain uses TRBV7-9 and TRBJ1-2; D is ambiguous. The length of the CDR3 is 14 residues. The V gene's germline CDR1 is SEHNR and CDR2 FQNEAQ (reference sequence). The DNA for the CDR3 is TGTGCCAGCAGCCTAGCGGACTGGCCTGGGGGCTACACCTTC. It yields the protein CASSLADWPGGYTF.

The chain links TRBV15 to TRBJ2-7; no definite D call. The V gene lost 1 base and the J gene lost 5 bases, with 6 bases spanning the gap. The CDR3 runs 12 residues. Germline CDR1 LNHNV, CDR2 YYDKDF (reference sequence). The CDR3 DNA reads TGTGCCACCAGCAGAGGCGGCCACGAGCAGTACTTC. It is translated as CATSRGGHEQYF.

This chain links TRBV19 with TRBJ2-5; weak D call: TRBD1 (5 bases). Germline V gene lookup returns CDR1 LNHDA and CDR2 SQIVND (reference sequence). There are 13 residues in the CDR3. The V gene lost 5 bases and the J gene lost 4 bases, with 11 bases spanning the gap. The CDR3 loop is CASSFLGRETQYF. The CDR3 coding sequence is TGTGCCAGTAGTTTTCTGGGGCGAGAGACCCAGTACTTC.

The chain links TRBV9 to TRBJ1-4; D is unresolved. Germline V gene data show CDR1 as SGDLS and CDR2 as YYNGEE. Trimming left V 4 bases short and J 7 bases short, with 8 bases between. CDR3 size: 12 residues. The CDR3 bases are TGTGCCAGCAGCCCTTCGGGTGAAAAACTGTTTTTT. This codes for CASSPSGEKLFF. Complete variable domain (other parts from reference TRBV9 and TRBJ1-4): DSGVTQTPKHLITATGQRVTLRCSPRSGDLSVYWYQQSLDQGLQFLIQYYNGEERAKGNILERFSAQQFPDLHSELNLSSLELGDSALYFCASSPSGEKLFFGSGTQLSVL.

V and J are TRBV7-2 and TRBJ2-1; 7 bases line up with TRBD2. The ends lost 4 bases at V and 10 bases at J; junction bases unmatched: 10. The CDR3 is made up of 14 amino acids. From germline, CDR1 is SGHTA and CDR2 FQGNSA. The CDR3 protein is CASSSRAGEVEQFF. In nucleotides, the CDR3 is TGTGCCAGCAGCTCCCGGGCGGGGGAAGTCGAGCAGTTCTTC. Together with reference TRBV7-2 and TRBJ2-1, the CDR3 gives the full variable domain: GAGVSQSPSNKVTEKGKDVELRCDPISGHTALYWYRQSLGQGLEFLIYFQGNSAPDKSGLPSDRFSAERTGGSVSTLTIQRTQQEDSAVYLCASSSRAGEVEQFFGPGTRLTVL.

The chain couples TRBV18 to TRBJ1-2; 8 positions agree with TRBD1. Germline V gives CDR1 KGHSH, CDR2 LQKENI. V shed 3 bases, J shed 6 bases, and the junction held 12 bases outside the gene matches. The CDR3 spans 16 residues. CDR3 region: CASSPETLDRVDGYTF. In DNA, the CDR3 is TGTGCCAGCTCACCTGAGACTTTGGACAGGGTTGATGGCTACACCTTC.

This clone has only a few counts. The rearrangement uses TRBV5-1 and TRBJ2-1, with 12 positions matching TRBD2. Germline-derived CDR1 and CDR2 are SGHRS and YFSETQ. This CDR3 contains 18 residues. Unmatched junction bases numbered 6, after V lost 0 bases and J lost 2 bases. CDR3 region: CASSLAPSGGAAYNEQFF. As DNA, the CDR3 is TGCGCCAGCAGCTTGGCCCCTAGCGGGGGGGCCGCCTACAATGAGCAGTTCTTC.